These T cell receptor beta chains were read from a single sample in a study of post-analysis software for immune sequencing data. Each CDR3 protein gets one entry after TCRdb re-called the PCR reads with MiXCR. The sample carries about 460,000 distinct CDR3 sequences, roughly 45% recorded once. The sample was blood. All receptors come from a girl between 5 and 17 years old with multiple sclerosis. Both conserved end residues are part of each CDR3. The order of the fields is CDR3 protein, CDR3 DNA, J gene, V gene, clone size, D gene. A D gene is named only where the DNA matches it firmly. Part of the rows lack a size; the others show once, few, many or a class for expanded clones.

CDR3: CASSAGLEVETQYF; DNA: TGTGCCAGCAGCGCCGGACTAGAAGTAGAGACCCAGTACTTC; J: TRBJ2-5; V: TRBV7-3; size: .; D: TRBD2
CDR3: CASSLGRRDLDNEQFF; DNA: TGTGCCAGCAGCTTAGGAAGGCGAGACTTAGACAATGAGCAGTTCTTC; J: TRBJ2-1; V: TRBV7-9; size: .; D: .
CDR3: CASSGHRGYNSPLHF; DNA: TGTGCCAGCAGCGGACACAGGGGCTATAATTCACCCCTCCACTTT; J: TRBJ1-6; V: TRBV7-2; size: few; D: TRBD1
CDR3: CASMGATNEKLFF; DNA: TGTGCCAGCATGGGCGCAACTAATGAAAAACTGTTTTTT; J: TRBJ1-4; V: TRBV6-5; size: .; D: .
CDR3: CATSRDLAGGRSTDTQYF; DNA: TGTGCCACCAGCAGAGATCTCGCTGGCGGGAGGAGCACAGATACGCAGTATTTT; J: TRBJ2-3; V: TRBV15; size: .; D: TRBD2
CDR3: CASTQRATNEKLFF; DNA: TGTGCCAGCACCCAACGTGCAACTAATGAAAAACTGTTTTTT; J: TRBJ1-4; V: TRBV12-3/TRBV12-4; size: few; D: .
CDR3: CSVDSGVAGETQYF; DNA: TGCAGCGTTGATTCGGGGGTGGCGGGAGAGACCCAGTACTTC; J: TRBJ2-5; V: TRBV29-1; size: .; D: .
CDR3: CASSGIRGVAGVEYEQFF; DNA: TGTGCCAGCAGCGGAATCCGAGGGGTAGCGGGAGTCGAGTATGAGCAGTTCTTC; J: TRBJ2-1; V: TRBV4-2; size: few; D: TRBD2
CDR3: CASSYWVGETQYF; DNA: TGTGCCAGCAGTTACTGGGTTGGAGAGACCCAGTACTTC; J: TRBJ2-5; V: TRBV6-6; size: few; D: .
CDR3: CASSNSGGAGQPQHF; DNA: TGTGCCAGCAGTAACTCGGGAGGGGCCGGCCAGCCCCAGCATTTT; J: TRBJ1-5; V: TRBV6-5; size: few; D: .
CDR3: CASSSMSSSYEQYF; DNA: TGCGCCAGCAGCTCGATGTCGAGCTCCTACGAGCAGTACTTC; J: TRBJ2-7; V: TRBV5-1; size: few; D: .
CDR3: CASSQGTGVETQYF; DNA: TGTGCCAGCAGCCAAGGGACAGGCGTGGAGACCCAGTACTTC; J: TRBJ2-5; V: TRBV4-2; size: few; D: TRBD1
CDR3: CASSPGTGFGLYGYTF; DNA: TGTGCCAGCAGCCCCGGGACAGGGTTCGGGTTATATGGCTACACCTTC; J: TRBJ1-2; V: TRBV7-2; size: few; D: TRBD1
CDR3: CSARDPNRVRGYEQYF; DNA: TGCAGTGCTAGAGATCCCAACAGGGTTAGGGGCTACGAGCAGTACTTC; J: TRBJ2-7; V: TRBV20-1; size: few; D: .
CDR3: CAISDPRGETQYF; DNA: TGTGCCATCAGTGACCCTCGGGGGGAGACCCAGTACTTC; J: TRBJ2-5; V: TRBV10-3; size: .; D: .
CDR3: CASTRQEGYGYTF; DNA: TGTGCCAGCACCCGTCAGGAGGGCTATGGCTACACCTTC; J: TRBJ1-2; V: TRBV7-9; size: few; D: .
CDR3: CASRPKHGTDTQYF; DNA: TGTGCCAGCAGACCAAAACATGGAACAGATACGCAGTATTTT; J: TRBJ2-3; V: TRBV6-5; size: few; D: .
CDR3: CSVQERVARQGAKNIQYF; DNA: TGCAGCGTCCAAGAAAGGGTAGCCCGCCAAGGAGCCAAAAACATTCAGTACTTC; J: TRBJ2-4; V: TRBV29-1; size: few; D: .
CDR3: CASSEHSGPSGGTQYF; DNA: TGTGCCAGCAGTGAACATAGCGGCCCGTCCGGGGGGACCCAGTACTTC; J: TRBJ2-5; V: TRBV25-1; size: .; D: .
CDR3: CASSVMGQGFQETQYF; DNA: TGCGCCAGCAGCGTTATGGGACAGGGGTTCCAAGAGACCCAGTACTTC; J: TRBJ2-5; V: TRBV5-1; size: .; D: TRBD1
CDR3: CASSQDGASGHTGELFF; DNA: TGTGCCAGCAGCCAAGATGGGGCTAGCGGACACACCGGGGAGCTGTTTTTT; J: TRBJ2-2; V: TRBV3-1; size: many; D: TRBD2
CDR3: CASNLRGTGGYTTEAFF; DNA: TGTGCCAGCAATCTAAGAGGTACAGGGGGTTATACCACTGAAGCTTTCTTT; J: TRBJ1-1; V: TRBV27; size: many; D: TRBD1